Listed below are T cell receptor beta chains from one sample, sequenced in a study of hypomethylating agent response in myelodysplastic syndrome. The table came from immunoSEQ multiplex PCR; TCRdb's copy has only in-frame clones and leaves some out. The table shows 2,500 to 3,500 clones, with approximately 80% occurring only once. The source material was bone marrow, sampled before or after starting hypomethylating agent treatment for myelodysplastic syndrome (not recorded which). The receptors were gathered from a human donor with myelodysplastic syndrome. Each CDR3 is given with its conserved first and last residue. A D gene is named only where the DNA matches it firmly. Only some rows state a clone size, as once, few, many or a class for expanded clones.

-	TRBJ1-1	-	TRBV6-1	CASRAPGNTEAFF	TGTGCCAGCAGAGCCCCAGGAAACACTGAAGCTTTCTTT
-	TRBJ2-1	-	TRBV19	CASSEIPEGSYNEQFF	TGTGCCAGTAGCGAGATTCCAGAGGGCTCCTACAATGAGCAGTTCTTC
few	TRBJ1-6	-	TRBV11-3	CASSRDFNSPLHF	TGTGCCAGCAGTCGGGATTTTAATTCACCCCTCCACTTT
-	TRBJ2-3	-	TRBV4-3	CASSQDWGGLSTDTQYF	TGCGCCAGCAGCCAAGATTGGGGGGGCCTTAGCACAGATACGCAGTATTTT
-	TRBJ2-1	TRBD2	TRBV6-5	CASRGSGGYNEQFF	TGTGCCAGCAGGGGGAGCGGGGGGTACAATGAGCAGTTCTTC
-	TRBJ2-7	-	TRBV7-2	CASSFGHRYEQYF	TGTGCCAGCAGCTTCGGACATCGCTACGAGCAGTACTTC
medium-sized	TRBJ2-7	-	TRBV2	CASSEAEQGEQYF	TGTGCCAGCAGTGAAGCCGAGCAGGGGGAGCAGTACTTC
-	TRBJ1-2	-	TRBV29-1	CSVEMLGRDGYTF	TGCAGCGTTGAAATGTTAGGCCGGGATGGCTACACCTTC
-	TRBJ1-4	-	TRBV7-9	CASSLAAPYNEKLFF	TGTGCCAGCAGCTTAGCAGCCCCGTATAATGAAAAACTGTTTTTT
-	TRBJ1-3	-	TRBV6-7	CASLNPPSSGNTIYF	TGTGCCAGCCTCAACCCCCCTAGCTCTGGAAACACCATATATTTT
-	TRBJ1-1	TRBD1	TRBV18	CASSYATGALQLGTEAFF	TGTGCCAGCTCATATGCGACAGGGGCGCTTCAATTGGGGACTGAAGCTTTCTTT
-	TRBJ1-2	-	TRBV7-2	CASSPRGPRDGYTF	TGTGCCAGCAGCCCACGGGGCCCCCGGGATGGCTACACCTTC
-	TRBJ2-3	-	TRBV5-1	CASSLAGGTDTQYF	TGCGCCAGCAGCTTGGCAGGGGGCACAGATACGCAGTATTTT
-	TRBJ2-7	TRBD1	TRBV19	CASSSGTGLEQYF	TGTGCCAGTAGTTCCGGGACAGGGCTCGAGCAGTACTTC
-	TRBJ2-5	TRBD2	TRBV5-4	CASTSKRGDQETQYF	TGTGCCAGCACCTCTAAGCGGGGGGACCAAGAGACCCAGTACTTC
-	TRBJ2-7	-	TRBV7-3	CASDRDTSEQYF	TGTGCCAGCGATCGGGACACTTCCGAGCAGTACTTC
large	TRBJ2-1	TRBD2	TRBV4-3	CASSQGGGLVDEQFF	TGCGCCAGCAGCCAAGGCGGGGGGCTGGTCGATGAGCAGTTCTTC
-	TRBJ1-1	-	TRBV11-2	CASTLRGNTEAFF	TGTGCCAGCACCCTAAGGGGGAACACTGAAGCTTTCTTT
-	TRBJ2-1	-	TRBV20-1	CSARQHEQFF	TGCAGTGCTAGACAGCATGAGCAGTTCTTC
-	TRBJ2-7	-	TRBV5-8	CASSLFGEQYF	TGTGCCAGCAGCTTGTTCGGCGAGCAGTACTTC
-	TRBJ1-2	-	TRBV2	CASRYTWTSQYGYTF	TGTGCCAGCAGGTACACCTGGACGAGTCAATATGGCTACACCTTC
medium-sized	TRBJ2-7	-	TRBV28	CASSFPSEQYF	TGTGCCAGCAGTTTCCCCAGCGAGCAGTACTTC
-	TRBJ2-7	-	TRBV4-1	CASSQETDPYEQYF	TGCGCCAGCAGCCAAGAGACGGATCCCTACGAGCAGTACTTC
-	TRBJ2-7	-	TRBV10-3	CAISGTGALSEQYF	TGTGCCATCAGTGGGACGGGGGCGCTGAGCGAGCAGTACTTC
-	TRBJ1-5	TRBD1	TRBV4-1	CASSHPDRGRNQPQHF	TGCGCCAGCAGCCACCCCGACAGGGGGCGTAATCAGCCCCAGCATTTT
-	TRBJ2-3	-	TRBV18	CASSPMGVNTDTQYF	TGTGCCAGCTCACCAATGGGGGTGAACACAGATACGCAGTATTTT
-	TRBJ1-1	-	TRBV7-2	CASSPGTANTEAFF	TGTGCCAGCAGCCCCGGGACGGCAAACACTGAAGCTTTCTTT
-	TRBJ2-1	-	TRBV11-3	CASSLEPLGGQFF	TGTGCCAGCAGCTTGGAGCCTCTCGGAGGGCAGTTCTTC
-	TRBJ2-2	TRBD1	TRBV30	CAWRQGTAGELFF	TGTGCCTGGCGACAGGGTACCGCCGGGGAGCTGTTTTTT
few	TRBJ1-1	-	TRBV19	CASSFRMNTEAFF	TGTGCCAGTAGTTTCCGGATGAACACTGAAGCTTTCTTT
-	TRBJ2-7	-	TRBV4-1	CASSPTSRDPPSEQYF	TGCGCCAGCAGCCCTACATCCCGGGACCCGCCGAGCGAGCAGTACTTC
-	TRBJ1-4	TRBD1	TRBV7-9	CASSSSDRGRFRREKLFF	TGTGCCAGCAGCTCGTCGGACAGGGGGCGCTTTAGACGTGAAAAACTGTTTTTT
-	TRBJ2-1	-	TRBV5-1	CASSLAGMRAFNEQFF	TGCGCCAGCAGCTTGGCTGGGATGAGGGCTTTCAATGAGCAGTTCTTC
-	TRBJ2-5	-	TRBV15	CATSEYQPQFQETQYF	TGTGCCACCAGCGAATACCAGCCACAATTCCAAGAGACCCAGTACTTC
-	TRBJ2-5	-	TRBV5-6	CASSLGQRGGDKQYF	TGTGCCAGCAGCTTGGGACAGCGAGGGGGAGACAAGCAGTACTTC
-	TRBJ2-7	TRBD1	TRBV27	CASSSGTGHSYEQYF	TGTGCCAGCAGTTCTGGGACAGGGCACTCCTACGAGCAGTACTTC
-	TRBJ2-5	-	TRBV7-2	CASSPAFSAETQYF	TGTGCCAGCAGCCCTGCCTTTTCAGCGGAGACCCAGTACTTC
-	TRBJ1-6	-	TRBV5-6	CASSFGRIPYSPLHF	TGTGCCAGCAGCTTTGGGCGGATTCCCTATTCACCCCTCCACTTT
once	TRBJ1-1	TRBD1	TRBV2	CASRYWDRGEAFF	TGTGCCAGCAGGTACTGGGACAGAGGTGAAGCTTTCTTT
-	TRBJ2-7	-	TRBV11-2	CASSYEATGREQYF	TGTGCCAGCAGCTACGAGGCTACAGGGCGCGAGCAGTACTTC
-	TRBJ2-7	TRBD1	TRBV19	CASSTWDRDHEQYF	TGTGCCAGTAGTACCTGGGACAGGGACCACGAGCAGTACTTC
-	TRBJ1-3	-	TRBV4-1	CASSQSRPGFDITIYF	TGCGCCAGCAGCCAATCCCGACCTGGTTTTGATATCACCATATATTTT
few	TRBJ2-3	-	TRBV30	CAWSATLAQDTQYF	TGTGCCTGGAGTGCCACACTAGCACAGGATACGCAGTATTTT
-	TRBJ1-1	-	TRBV5-5	CASSSEHFMNTEAFF	TGTGCCAGCAGCTCTGAGCACTTCATGAACACTGAAGCTTTCTTT
once	TRBJ2-1	TRBD2	TRBV10-3	CATSGGANEQFF	TGTGCCACTAGCGGGGGGGCAAATGAGCAGTTCTTC
once	TRBJ1-4	-	TRBV2	CASSEWVGNEKLFF	TGTGCCAGCAGTGAATGGGTCGGTAATGAAAAACTGTTTTTT
-	TRBJ1-2	-	TRBV4-2	CASSPISTGTDYGYTF	TGTGCCAGCAGCCCGATCTCAACCGGGACGGACTATGGCTACACCTTC
-	TRBJ1-1	-	TRBV30	CAWSVLDGVPDRAFF	TGTGCCTGGAGTGTACTAGATGGGGTGCCCGACCGAGCTTTCTTT
few	TRBJ2-7	TRBD1	TRBV18	CASSYRGIIYEQYF	TGTGCCAGCTCATACAGGGGGATAATCTACGAGCAGTACTTC
-	TRBJ1-1	-	TRBV4-3	CASSQDYIGSVMTEAFF	TGCGCCAGCAGCCAAGATTATATCGGATCGGTGATGACTGAAGCTTTCTTT
-	TRBJ2-1	-	TRBV27	CASSIADTYNEQFF	TGTGCCAGCAGTATAGCGGATACCTACAATGAGCAGTTCTTC
once	TRBJ2-1	-	TRBV18	CASSPIGNEQFF	TGTGCCAGCTCACCAATTGGGAATGAGCAGTTCTTC
-	TRBJ2-1	TRBD2	TRBV23-1	CASSHQPGTSGVEPQFF	TGCGCCAGCAGTCACCAGCCCGGGACTAGCGGGGTCGAACCTCAGTTCTTC
-	TRBJ1-2	-	TRBV2	CASSVSVANYGYTF	TGTGCCAGCAGTGTTTCGGTCGCTAACTATGGCTACACCTTC